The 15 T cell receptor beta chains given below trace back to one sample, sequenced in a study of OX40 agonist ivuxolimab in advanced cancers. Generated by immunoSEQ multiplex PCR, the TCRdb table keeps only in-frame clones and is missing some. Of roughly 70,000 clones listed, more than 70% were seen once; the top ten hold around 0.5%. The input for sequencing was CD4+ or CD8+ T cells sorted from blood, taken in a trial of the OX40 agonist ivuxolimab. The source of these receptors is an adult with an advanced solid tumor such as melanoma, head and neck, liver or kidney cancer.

The CDR3, as DNA: TGTGCCAGCAGCTTAGTGGGGACAGGGGCAATTAAAATCTCCTACAATGAGCAGTTCTTC. It specifies CASSLVGTGAIKISYNEQFF. This chain joins TRBV7-6 and TRBJ2-1; 10 positions match TRBD1. This CDR3 comprises 20 residues. The germline gives CDR1 SGHVS, CDR2 FNYEAQ. The V segment lost 1 base and the J segment 0 bases; nucleotides outside the gene matches: 12.

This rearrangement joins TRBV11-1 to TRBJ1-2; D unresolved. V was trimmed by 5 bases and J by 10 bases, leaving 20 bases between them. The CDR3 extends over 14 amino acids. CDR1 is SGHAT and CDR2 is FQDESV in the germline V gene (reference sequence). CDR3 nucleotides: TGTGCCAGCAGCCCCGGGCCGGGGATAGAAGACTACACCTTC. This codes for CASSPGPGIEDYTF.

CDR3 sequence reads: CASSLTGNNQPQHF. The CDR3 DNA reads TGCGCCAGCAGCTTGACAGGGAACAATCAGCCCCAGCATTTT. This chain connects TRBV5-1 to TRBJ1-5, with a tentative D call TRBD1 (6 bases). V was clipped by 1 base and J by 3 bases, with 8 bases between them. Germline V lookup: CDR1 SGHRS, CDR2 YFSETQ. The CDR3 has 14 residues.

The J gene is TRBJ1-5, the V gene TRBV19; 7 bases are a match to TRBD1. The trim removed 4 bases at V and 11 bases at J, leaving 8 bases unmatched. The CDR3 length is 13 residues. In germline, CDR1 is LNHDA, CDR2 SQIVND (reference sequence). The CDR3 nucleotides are TGTGCCAGTAGTAAAGCGGCAGGGGGGACCCAGCATTTT. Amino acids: CASSKAAGGTQHF.

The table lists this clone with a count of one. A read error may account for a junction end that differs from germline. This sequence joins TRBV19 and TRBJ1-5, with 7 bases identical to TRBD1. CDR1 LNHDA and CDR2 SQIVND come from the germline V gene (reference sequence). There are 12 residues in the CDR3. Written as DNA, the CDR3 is TGCGCGACAGGGCCCAACAATCAGCCCCAGCATTTT. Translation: CATGPNNQPQHF.

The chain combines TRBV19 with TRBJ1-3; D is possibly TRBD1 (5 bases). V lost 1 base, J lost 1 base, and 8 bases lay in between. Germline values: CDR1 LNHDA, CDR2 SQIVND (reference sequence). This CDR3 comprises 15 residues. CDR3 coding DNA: TGTGCCAGTAGTATAGGGACAATATCTGGAAACACCATATATTTT. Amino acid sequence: CASSIGTISGNTIYF.

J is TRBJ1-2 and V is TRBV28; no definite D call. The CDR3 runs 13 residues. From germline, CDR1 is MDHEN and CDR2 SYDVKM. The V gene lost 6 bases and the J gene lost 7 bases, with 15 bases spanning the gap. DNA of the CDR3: TGTGCCAGCAGGCCCCGGGTGCTCGGTGGCTACACCTTC. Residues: CASRPRVLGGYTF.

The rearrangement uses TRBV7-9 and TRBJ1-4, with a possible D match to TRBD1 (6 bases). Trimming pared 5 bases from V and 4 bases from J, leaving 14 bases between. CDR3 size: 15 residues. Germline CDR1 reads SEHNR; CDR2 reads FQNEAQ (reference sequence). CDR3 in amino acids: CASSPDGGHNEKLFF. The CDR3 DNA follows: TGTGCCAGCAGCCCCGATGGGGGCCATAATGAAAAACTGTTTTTT.

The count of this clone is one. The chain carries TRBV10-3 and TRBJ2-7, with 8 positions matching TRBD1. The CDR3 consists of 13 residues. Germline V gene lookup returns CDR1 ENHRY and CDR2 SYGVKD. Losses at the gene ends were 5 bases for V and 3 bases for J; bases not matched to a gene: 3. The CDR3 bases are TGTGCCATCAGTCCGGACAGGGACTACGAGCAGTACTTC. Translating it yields CAISPDRDYEQYF.

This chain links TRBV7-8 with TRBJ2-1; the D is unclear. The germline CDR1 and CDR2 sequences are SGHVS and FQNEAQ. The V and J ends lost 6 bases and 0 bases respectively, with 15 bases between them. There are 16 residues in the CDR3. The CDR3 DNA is TGTGCCAGCAGTCGTCATAGGGTGAGCTCCTACAATGAGCAGTTCTTC. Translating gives CASSRHRVSSYNEQFF. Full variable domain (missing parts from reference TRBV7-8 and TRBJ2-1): GAGVSQSPRYKVAKRGQDVALRCDPISGHVSLFWYQQALGQGPEFLTYFQNEAQLDKSGLPSDRFFAERPEGSVSTLKIQRTQQEDSAVYLCASSRHRVSSYNEQFFGPGTRLTVL.

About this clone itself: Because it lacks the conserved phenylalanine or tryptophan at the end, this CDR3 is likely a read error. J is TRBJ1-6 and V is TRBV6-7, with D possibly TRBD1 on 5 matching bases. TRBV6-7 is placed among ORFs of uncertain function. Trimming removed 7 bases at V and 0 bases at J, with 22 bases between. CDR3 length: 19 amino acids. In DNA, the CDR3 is TGTGCCAGCAAAAAGCGGGGGTTCAGTGGTAGCTCCTATAATTCACCCCTCCACCTT. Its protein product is CASKKRGFSGSSYNSPLHL.

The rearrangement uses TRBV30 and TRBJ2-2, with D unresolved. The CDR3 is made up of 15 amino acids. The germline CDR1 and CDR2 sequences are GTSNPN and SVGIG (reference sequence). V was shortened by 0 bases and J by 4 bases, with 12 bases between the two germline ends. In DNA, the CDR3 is TGTGCCTGGAGTGTAATTTCTATTTCCACCGGGGAGCTGTTTTTT. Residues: CAWSVISISTGELFF.

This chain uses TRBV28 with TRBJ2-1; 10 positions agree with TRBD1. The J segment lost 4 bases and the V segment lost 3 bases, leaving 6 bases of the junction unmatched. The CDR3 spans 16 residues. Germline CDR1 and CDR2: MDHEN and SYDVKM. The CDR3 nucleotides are TGTGCCAGCAGTTTGCCGGGACAGGGGATGTACAATGAGCAGTTCTTC. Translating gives CASSLPGQGMYNEQFF.

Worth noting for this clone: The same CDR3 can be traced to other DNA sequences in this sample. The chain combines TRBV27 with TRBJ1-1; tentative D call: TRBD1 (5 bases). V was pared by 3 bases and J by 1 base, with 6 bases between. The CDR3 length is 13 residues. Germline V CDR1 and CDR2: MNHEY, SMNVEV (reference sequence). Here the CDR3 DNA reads TGTGCCAGCAGTTTTAGGGGGAACACTGAAGCTTTCTTT. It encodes CASSFRGNTEAFF.

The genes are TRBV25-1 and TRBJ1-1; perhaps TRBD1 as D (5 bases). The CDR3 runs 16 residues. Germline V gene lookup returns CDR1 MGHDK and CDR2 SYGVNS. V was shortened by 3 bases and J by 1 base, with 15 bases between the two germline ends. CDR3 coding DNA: TGTGCCAGCAGTGAGCCCAGTCTCGGGGGGAACACTGAAGCTTTCTTT. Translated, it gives CASSEPSLGGNTEAFF.